Listed here are 27 T cell receptor beta chains from one sample, sequenced in a study of blood T cell repertoires in COVID-19 (dated by TCRdb to between 2020 and 2021). Libraries were constructed by the immunoSEQ multiplex PCR assay. TCRdb obtained this table from immuneACCESS and retained in-frame rearrangements with V and J assigned. These tables miss some clones; where compared with another copy, unresolved V genes account for less than half of the shortfall, and the remainder is unexplained. In this sample the table shows around 72,000 clones, 75% to 95% of which occur a single time. The ten top clones hold 10% to 15% of the sample. Sequencing was performed on peripheral blood. Every receptor here comes from a human donor with active COVID-19. The donor label of this sample is uncertain.

This clone was picked up one time. DNA for the CDR3: TGTGCCAGCAGTTTACCGCGAAACAATGAGCAGTTCTTC. Its protein product is CASSLPRNNEQFF. The genes are TRBV28 and TRBJ2-1; D remains unclear. V lost 2 bases to trimming and J lost 5 bases, with 7 bases between them. Germline-derived CDR1 and CDR2 are MDHEN and SYDVKM. CDR3 length: 13 amino acids.

V gene TRBV7-2 combines with J gene TRBJ2-3; 11 bases agree with TRBD1. V gave up 5 bases and J gave up 4 bases; unmatched junction bases: 5. CDR1 and CDR2 (germline): SGHTA, FQGNSA. The CDR3 loop spans 15 amino acids. Written as DNA, the CDR3 is TGTGCCAGCAGCCTAGGGGACAGGGGGTCAGATACGCAGTATTTT. It encodes CASSLGDRGSDTQYF.

This chain uses TRBV19 with TRBJ2-1, with 9 bases aligning to TRBD2. Per the germline V gene, CDR1 is LNHDA and CDR2 is SQIVND (reference sequence). The CDR3 spans 15 residues. After removal of 4 bases from V and 8 bases from J, the junction contained 9 bases not matched to a gene. The CDR3 nucleotides are TGTGCCAGTAGTACCCAAGCGGGAGGCCCGGATGAGCAGTTCTTC. Translated: CASSTQAGGPDEQFF.

At least ten counts were recorded for this clone. This chain links TRBV27 with TRBJ2-3, with 11 bases fitting TRBD1. This CDR3 region has 16 residues. V trimming: 5 bases; J trimming: 6 bases; junction bases outside the gene matches: 10. Germline CDR1 is MNHEY and CDR2 is SMNVEV (reference sequence). The CDR3 nucleotides read TGTGCCAGCAGTACGGTCCCGGGACAGGGGGATGATACGCAGTATTTT. Protein sequence: CASSTVPGQGDDTQYF.

This chain connects TRBV7-2 to TRBJ2-5, with 8 bases fitting TRBD2. The CDR3 spans 15 residues. V lost 1 base, J lost 9 bases, and 10 bases stayed unmatched. From germline, CDR1 is SGHTA and CDR2 FQGNSA. The CDR3 DNA reads as TGTGCCAGCAGCTTAGTGGCGGGAGGCTCGAGGGCCCAGTACTTC. Translating it yields CASSLVAGGSRAQYF.

The gene calls are TRBV10-1 and TRBJ1-2; 7 bases line up with TRBD1. Germline assignment: CDR1 WNHNN and CDR2 SYGVQD (reference sequence). J gave up 5 bases and V 7 bases, and 22 bases lay outside the gene matches. The CDR3 covers 18 residues. The CDR3 nucleotides read TGCGCCAGCACCTCCCCAACCGACGGACCTTCAGGGGGATATGGCTACACCTTC. This sequence encodes CASTSPTDGPSGGYGYTF.

A note on this clone: A read error may account for a junction end that differs from germline. The V and J genes are TRBV5-5 and TRBJ1-1, with TRBD1 matching over 9 bases. Germline V gene lookup returns CDR1 SGHKS and CDR2 YYEKEE (reference sequence). The CDR3 totals 14 residues. The CDR3 spells CASSGDRVKTEAFF. CDR3 in DNA: TGTGCCAGCAGCGGGGACAGGGTGAAAACTGAAGCTTTCTTT.

J is TRBJ1-1 and V is TRBV5-4; 7 nucleotides line up with TRBD1. The CDR3 runs to 17 residues. Trimming took 0 bases from V and 0 from J; bases not matched to a gene: 8. The V gene's germline CDR1 is SGHNT and CDR2 YYREEE (reference sequence). In DNA form, the CDR3 reads TGTGCCAGCAGCTTGGGGGGTACAGGGGCCTTGAACACTGAAGCTTTCTTT. Encoded protein: CASSLGGTGALNTEAFF.

V usage is TRBV6-5 and J usage is TRBJ1-2; 11 nucleotides match TRBD1. Germline CDR1 reads MNHEY; CDR2 reads SVGAGI. CDR3 length: 15 residues. Germline trimming cut 4 bases from V and 4 bases from J; bases unmatched to any gene: 5. The CDR3: CASSSWTGGAYGYTF. The CDR3 bases are TGTGCCAGCAGTTCCTGGACAGGGGGCGCCTATGGCTACACCTTC.

The chain joins TRBV15 to TRBJ2-7; TRBD2 matches at 9 bases. Unmatched junction bases numbered 19, after V lost 3 bases and J lost 7 bases. The CDR3 totals 18 residues. The V gene's germline CDR1 is LNHNV and CDR2 YYDKDF (reference sequence). This chain's CDR3 is CATSSDISGRSPLWEQYF. The CDR3 nucleotides read TGTGCCACCAGCAGTGACATTAGCGGGAGATCCCCCCTATGGGAGCAGTACTTC.

J is TRBJ1-2 and V is TRBV5-1; TRBD1 agrees at 8 bases. The CDR3 is 15 amino acids. Looked up from germline, CDR1 is SGHRS and CDR2 is YFSETQ. V was pared by 4 bases and J by 8 bases, with 13 bases of the junction left unmatched. CDR3 amino acids: CASSPGQGGVLGYTF. CDR3 nucleotides: TGCGCCAGCAGCCCCGGACAGGGTGGAGTATTGGGCTACACCTTC.

This chain joins TRBV19 and TRBJ1-4; a possible D gene is TRBD1 (6 bases). In germline, CDR1 is LNHDA, CDR2 SQIVND (reference sequence). The CDR3 length is 13 residues. V lost 6 bases and J 5 bases, leaving 10 bases between the germline ends. This chain's CDR3 is CASRGDKNEKLFF. In DNA form, the CDR3 reads TGTGCCAGTAGAGGGGACAAAAATGAAAAACTGTTTTTT.

This rearrangement joins TRBV6-1 to TRBJ1-1; unclear D gene. From germline, CDR1 is MNHNS and CDR2 SASEGT. The CDR3 extends over 12 amino acids. V was shortened by 2 bases and J by 2 bases, with 3 bases between the two germline ends. The CDR3: CASSEQNTEAFF. The DNA for the CDR3 is TGTGCCAGCAGTGAACAAAACACTGAAGCTTTCTTT.

The chain links TRBV5-1 to TRBJ2-3; D gene unclear. CDR1 SGHRS and CDR2 YFSETQ come from the germline V gene. This CDR3 is built from 13 residues. Deletions cut 7 bases from V and 3 bases from J, with 12 bases between. Here the CDR3 reads CASGPSSTDTQYF. In DNA form, the CDR3 reads TGCGCCAGCGGCCCATCCAGTACAGATACGCAGTATTTT.

The chain couples TRBV2 to TRBJ1-2; D gene ambiguous. Looked up from germline, CDR1 is SNHLY and CDR2 is FYNNEI. V was pared by 11 bases and J by 4 bases, with 23 bases between. The CDR3 contains 15 residues. CDR3 region: CAQQKQWADLYGYTF. The CDR3 DNA reads TGTGCCCAGCAAAAACAATGGGCAGACCTCTATGGCTACACCTTC.

The CDR3 region has the DNA TGTGCCACACGGGTAGCGGGCCCTGGCGGGGAGCTGTTTTTT. Amino acid sequence: CATRVAGPGGELFF. The chain uses TRBV6-5 and TRBJ2-2, with 7 bases lining up with TRBD2. Per germline, CDR1 MNHEY and CDR2 SVGAGI. Trimming at V came to 10 bases and at J to 7 bases, leaving 12 bases not matched to a gene. This CDR3 has 14 amino acids.

V and J are TRBV19 and TRBJ1-4; D might be TRBD1 (5 bases). The germline gives CDR1 LNHDA, CDR2 SQIVND (reference sequence). Trimming shortened V by 3 bases and J by 8 bases, and 16 bases separated the two germline ends. This CDR3 has 15 residues. CDR3 bases: TGTGCCAGTAGTATCCAGGGCCAGGGAAACGAAAAACTGTTTTTT. Its translation: CASSIQGQGNEKLFF. The complete variable domain, with remaining parts taken from reference TRBV19 and TRBJ1-4, reads DGGITQSPKYLFRKEGQNVTLSCEQNLNHDAMYWYRQDPGQGLRLIYYSQIVNDFQKGDIAEGYSVSREKKESFPLTVTSAQKNPTAFYLCASSIQGQGNEKLFFGSGTQLSVL.

This clone occurred once. The rearrangement joins TRBV6-5 to TRBJ2-2; unclear D gene. The V and J ends lost 6 bases and 5 bases respectively, with 10 bases between them. Per germline, CDR1 MNHEY and CDR2 SVGAGI. This CDR3 region has 13 residues. CDR3 amino acids: CASSFQKTGELFF. The CDR3 DNA is TGTGCCAGCAGCTTTCAGAAGACCGGGGAGCTGTTTTTT.

The count of this clone is one. This chain joins TRBV5-1 and TRBJ2-5; perhaps TRBD1 as D (6 bases). The CDR3 totals 14 residues. CDR1 and CDR2 from the germline V gene are SGHRS and YFSETQ. The V end was cut by 0 bases, the J end by 2 bases, with 8 bases between. The CDR3 nucleotides are TGCGCCAGCAGCTTGGGACAGGCACAAGAGACCCAGTACTTC. Amino acids: CASSLGQAQETQYF.

This sequence joins TRBV28 and TRBJ1-5; D ambiguous. CDR3 length: 16 residues. The germline CDR1 and CDR2 sequences are MDHEN and SYDVKM. Trimming shortened V by 2 bases and J by 0 bases, and 11 bases separated the two germline ends. The CDR3 DNA is TGTGCCAGCAGTTTACACCCGGCGGGTAGCAATCAGCCCCAGCATTTT. It specifies CASSLHPAGSNQPQHF.

This clone was seen a single time. The V call is TRBV2, the J call TRBJ2-7; possibly TRBD2 for D (5 bases). CDR3 length: 12 residues. Deletions cut 3 bases from V and 6 bases from J, with 9 bases between. CDR1 and CDR2 from the germline V gene are SNHLY and FYNNEI. The CDR3 loop reads CASSDRLAEQYF. DNA for the CDR3: TGTGCCAGCAGTGATCGTCTAGCCGAGCAGTACTTC.

This chain connects TRBV5-1 to TRBJ2-7, with 13 bases matching TRBD2. V was pared by 0 bases and J by 5 bases, with 5 bases of the junction left unmatched. CDR1 and CDR2 from the germline V gene are SGHRS and YFSETQ. The CDR3 contains 16 residues. CDR3 sequence reads: CASSLGTSGRGNEQYF. The CDR3 DNA is TGCGCCAGCAGCTTGGGGACTAGCGGGAGAGGGAACGAGCAGTACTTC.

The chain employs TRBV11-2 and TRBJ1-5, with 7 bases that match TRBD1. The CDR3 spans 14 residues. V lost 4 bases and J lost 2; bases outside the gene matches: 2. Germline lookup yields CDR1 SGHAT and CDR2 FQNNGV. The CDR3: CASSSGQGNQPQHF. The CDR3, as DNA: TGTGCCAGCAGCTCCGGACAGGGCAATCAGCCCCAGCATTTT.

The rearrangement joins TRBV29-1 to TRBJ2-2; the match to TRBD1 covers 9 bases. There are 14 residues in the CDR3. V was clipped by 7 bases and J by 3 bases; unmatched bases: 6. In germline, CDR1 is SQVTM, CDR2 ANQGSEA. DNA of the CDR3: TGCAGCGGTCGCCGGGACAGGGACACCGGGGAGCTGTTTTTT. It translates to CSGRRDRDTGELFF.

The chain employs TRBV10-3 and TRBJ2-7, with a weak D call TRBD1 (6 bases). Trimming left V 6 bases short and J 4 bases short, with 16 bases between. The CDR3 spans 14 residues. Looked up from germline, CDR1 is ENHRY and CDR2 is SYGVKD. CDR3 coding DNA: TGTGCCATCAGACACGGACAGAATGATTACGAGCAGTACTTC. As protein: CAIRHGQNDYEQYF.

The chain combines TRBV4-1 with TRBJ1-2, with D perhaps matching TRBD1 (6 bases). CDR3 size: 15 residues. The ends were cut back, 1 base at V and 7 bases at J, with 16 bases in the middle. Germline V CDR1 and CDR2: MGHRA, YSYEKL. The CDR3 here is CASSQGTGLASGYTF. The CDR3 DNA follows: TGCGCCAGCAGCCAAGGCACAGGGCTTGCTAGTGGCTACACCTTC.

The chain has TRBV5-1 and TRBJ1-1, with no clear D. V was shortened by 0 bases and J by 5 bases, with 8 bases between the two germline ends. The CDR3 is 13 residues long. Germline CDR1 SGHRS, CDR2 YFSETQ. CDR3 in DNA: TGCGCCAGCAGCTTGGAGCGCCAGACTGAAGCTTTCTTT. Its translation: CASSLERQTEAFF.